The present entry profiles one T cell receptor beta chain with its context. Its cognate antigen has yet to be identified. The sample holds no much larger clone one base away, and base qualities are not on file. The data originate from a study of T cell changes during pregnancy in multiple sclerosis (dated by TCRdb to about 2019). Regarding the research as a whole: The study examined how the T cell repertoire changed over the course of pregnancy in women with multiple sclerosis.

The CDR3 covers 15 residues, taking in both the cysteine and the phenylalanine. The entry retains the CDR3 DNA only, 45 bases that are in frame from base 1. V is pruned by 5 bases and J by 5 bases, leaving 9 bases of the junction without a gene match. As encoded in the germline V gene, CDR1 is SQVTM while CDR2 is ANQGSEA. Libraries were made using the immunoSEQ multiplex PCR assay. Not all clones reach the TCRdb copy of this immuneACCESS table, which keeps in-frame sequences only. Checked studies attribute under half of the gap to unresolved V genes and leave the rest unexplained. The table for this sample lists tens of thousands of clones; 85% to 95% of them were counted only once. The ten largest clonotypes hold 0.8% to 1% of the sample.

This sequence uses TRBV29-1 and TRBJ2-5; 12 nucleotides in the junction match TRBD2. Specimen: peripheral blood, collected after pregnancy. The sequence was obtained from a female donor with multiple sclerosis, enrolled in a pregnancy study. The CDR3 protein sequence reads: CSVRLAGGRFETQYF. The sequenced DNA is TGCAGCGTTCGTCTAGCGGGGGGGAGGTTTGAGACCCAGTACTTC. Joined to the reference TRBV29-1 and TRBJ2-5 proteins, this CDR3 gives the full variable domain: SAVISQKPSRDICQRGTSLTIQCQVDSQVTMMFWYRQQPGQSLTLIATANQGSEATYESGFVIDKFPISRPNLTFSTLTVSNMSPEDSSIYLCSVRLAGGRFETQYFGPGTRLLVL.